This T cell receptor (beta chain) was recovered during a study of tumor-infiltrating lymphocytes in localized non-small cell lung cancer. About the study: The cohort mixed smokers and never-smokers, several histologies, and some post-neoadjuvant-chemotherapy samples. Tumor tissue and non-adjacent uninvolved lung came from each patient. Findings and caveats of the study: Different pieces of the same tissue were used for each assay.

Notes on this clone: Its antigen is undetermined.

The V gene lost 3 bases and the J gene lost 5 bases, with 13 bases spanning the gap. Looked up from germline, CDR1 is MRHNA and CDR2 is SNTAGT. The CDR3 extends over 14 amino acids. Repertoires were generated with immunoSEQ multiplex PCR, while TCRdb's copy carries only in-frame clones and drops some. This sample yields fewer than 8,500 clones, of which 74% are seen a single time; around 8.3% belongs to the top ten. Sequencing was performed on uninvolved lung tissue not adjacent to the tumor. The TCR was taken from a human donor with non-small cell lung cancer. The V call is TRBV6-4, the J call TRBJ2-5; the D gene is possibly TRBD1 (6 bases). For the CDR3, the DNA is TGTGCCAGCAGTGAATCTGGGGGCATGGAGACCCAGTACTTC. This translates into CASSESGGMETQYF.